These T cell receptor beta chains were read from a single sample in a study of T cell responses to AZD1222 COVID-19 vaccine. Only in-frame clones appear in the TCRdb table, and some are missing; sequencing was by immunoSEQ multiplex PCR. The top ten hold 3.5% to 4.5% of the sample, which has 100,000 to 150,000 clones, about 87% seen once. The sample in question was peripheral blood, obtained on day 0 of AZD1222 vaccination. The receptors derive from an adult in good health. Each CDR3 is given without its conserved first and last residue. Clone size is given for some rows only: seen once, a few or many times, or a class if the clone is expanded.

abundance: NA; v_gene: TRBV27; j_gene: TRBJ2-1; CDR3aa: ASSPARTRGYNEQF
abundance: NA; v_gene: TRBV29-1; j_gene: TRBJ2-1; CDR3aa: SAPGLAGGPREQF
abundance: NA; v_gene: TRBV9; j_gene: TRBJ2-6; CDR3aa: ASSVARPGLPGSGANVLT
abundance: few; v_gene: TRBV7-9; j_gene: TRBJ2-3; CDR3aa: ASSPPDRETDTQY
abundance: NA; v_gene: TRBV21-1; j_gene: TRBJ2-7; CDR3aa: ASSKGKRVSYEQY
abundance: NA; v_gene: TRBV12-5; j_gene: TRBJ2-1; CDR3aa: ASGLSKTSGGNEQF
abundance: NA; v_gene: TRBV30; j_gene: TRBJ2-2; CDR3aa: AWSGTSPGELF
abundance: NA; v_gene: TRBV12-3/TRBV12-4; j_gene: TRBJ1-1; CDR3aa: ASSGRENTEAF
abundance: NA; v_gene: TRBV3-1/TRBV3-2; j_gene: TRBJ2-3; CDR3aa: ASRRTSGWGTDTQY
abundance: NA; v_gene: TRBV19; j_gene: TRBJ1-1; CDR3aa: ASSIDGRRMNTEAF
abundance: NA; v_gene: TRBV4-1; j_gene: TRBJ2-7; CDR3aa: ASSRDVTLRGGGVVYEQY
abundance: NA; v_gene: TRBV5-4; j_gene: TRBJ2-2; CDR3aa: ASTSGITTGELF
abundance: NA; v_gene: TRBV27; j_gene: TRBJ1-5; CDR3aa: ASTPWATDFNQPQH
abundance: NA; v_gene: TRBV4-1; j_gene: TRBJ2-7; CDR3aa: ASSQRSGTGSYEQY
abundance: NA; v_gene: TRBV6-5; j_gene: TRBJ2-5; CDR3aa: ASSYGDARETQY
abundance: NA; v_gene: TRBV5-1; j_gene: TRBJ2-1; CDR3aa: ASSLTSSNEQF
abundance: NA; v_gene: TRBV19; j_gene: TRBJ1-5; CDR3aa: ASPQWDGYNQPQH
abundance: NA; v_gene: TRBV13; j_gene: TRBJ2-3; CDR3aa: ASRVQASTDTQY
abundance: NA; v_gene: TRBV6-5; j_gene: TRBJ1-2; CDR3aa: ASSYSWGSYGYT
abundance: NA; v_gene: TRBV5-6; j_gene: TRBJ1-6; CDR3aa: ASSLGRLNSPLH
abundance: NA; v_gene: TRBV12-3/TRBV12-4; j_gene: TRBJ2-5; CDR3aa: ASRKGTPETQY
abundance: once; v_gene: TRBV15; j_gene: TRBJ1-2; CDR3aa: ATTEGQSSNYGYT
abundance: NA; v_gene: TRBV3-1/TRBV3-2; j_gene: TRBJ2-6; CDR3aa: ASRPGQGVHGANVLT
abundance: NA; v_gene: TRBV27; j_gene: TRBJ2-6; CDR3aa: ASSFKGSGANVLT
abundance: NA; v_gene: TRBV27; j_gene: TRBJ2-7; CDR3aa: ASSDSGLNSYEQY
abundance: NA; v_gene: TRBV5-1; j_gene: TRBJ1-1; CDR3aa: ASSYRTGDRASRNTEAF
abundance: NA; v_gene: TRBV25-1; j_gene: TRBJ1-3; CDR3aa: ASSAGTTALFVY
abundance: NA; v_gene: TRBV5-1; j_gene: TRBJ2-3; CDR3aa: ASSPDLGRRADTQY
abundance: NA; v_gene: TRBV7-8; j_gene: TRBJ2-7; CDR3aa: ASSFAGEPTYEQY
abundance: NA; v_gene: TRBV15; j_gene: TRBJ1-5; CDR3aa: ATSSGPDRLLNQPQH
abundance: NA; v_gene: TRBV30; j_gene: TRBJ1-1; CDR3aa: AWSVVGGGEGETEAF
abundance: few; v_gene: TRBV7-2; j_gene: TRBJ2-7; CDR3aa: ASSLRGVGEQY
abundance: NA; v_gene: TRBV7-2; j_gene: TRBJ1-1; CDR3aa: ASSPGGGTEAF
abundance: NA; v_gene: TRBV18; j_gene: TRBJ2-1; CDR3aa: ASSPPTANYNEQF
abundance: NA; v_gene: TRBV7-3; j_gene: TRBJ1-3; CDR3aa: ASSPGGNSGNTIY
abundance: NA; v_gene: TRBV4-3; j_gene: TRBJ2-2; CDR3aa: ASTGQGLHTGELF
abundance: NA; v_gene: TRBV30; j_gene: TRBJ2-3; CDR3aa: AWSVWGGPQTDTQY
abundance: NA; v_gene: TRBV11-2; j_gene: TRBJ2-1; CDR3aa: ASSFPGLGYNEQF
abundance: NA; v_gene: TRBV24-1; j_gene: TRBJ1-2; CDR3aa: ATSDPRGGDYGYT
abundance: once; v_gene: TRBV28; j_gene: TRBJ2-7; CDR3aa: ASRTGMSYEQY
abundance: few; v_gene: TRBV23-1; j_gene: TRBJ2-3; CDR3aa: ASSQSFLTDTQY
abundance: NA; v_gene: TRBV7-9; j_gene: TRBJ2-6; CDR3aa: ASSLGGRTTANVLT
abundance: once; v_gene: TRBV24-1; j_gene: TRBJ2-1; CDR3aa: ATSDQIRTGGAYNEQF
abundance: NA; v_gene: TRBV3-1/TRBV3-2; j_gene: TRBJ2-7; CDR3aa: ASRGLEAYEQY
abundance: NA; v_gene: TRBV6-5; j_gene: TRBJ1-4; CDR3aa: ASSFPGQSNEKLF
abundance: NA; v_gene: TRBV5-6; j_gene: TRBJ2-7; CDR3aa: ASSFGTVNYEQY
abundance: NA; v_gene: TRBV25-1; j_gene: TRBJ2-2; CDR3aa: ASSLRGVTGELF
abundance: NA; v_gene: TRBV4-1; j_gene: TRBJ2-1; CDR3aa: ASSSKLADYNEQF
abundance: NA; v_gene: TRBV28; j_gene: TRBJ1-2; CDR3aa: ASSLGDNYGYT
abundance: NA; v_gene: TRBV27; j_gene: TRBJ2-1; CDR3aa: ASSLSKGGKLAGAPSSYNEQF
abundance: NA; v_gene: TRBV3-1/TRBV3-2; j_gene: TRBJ1-4; CDR3aa: ASSQRRTTGHEKLF
abundance: NA; v_gene: TRBV29-1; j_gene: TRBJ1-5; CDR3aa: SVGEGQPQH
abundance: NA; v_gene: TRBV6-5; j_gene: TRBJ1-2; CDR3aa: ASSWTAYGYT